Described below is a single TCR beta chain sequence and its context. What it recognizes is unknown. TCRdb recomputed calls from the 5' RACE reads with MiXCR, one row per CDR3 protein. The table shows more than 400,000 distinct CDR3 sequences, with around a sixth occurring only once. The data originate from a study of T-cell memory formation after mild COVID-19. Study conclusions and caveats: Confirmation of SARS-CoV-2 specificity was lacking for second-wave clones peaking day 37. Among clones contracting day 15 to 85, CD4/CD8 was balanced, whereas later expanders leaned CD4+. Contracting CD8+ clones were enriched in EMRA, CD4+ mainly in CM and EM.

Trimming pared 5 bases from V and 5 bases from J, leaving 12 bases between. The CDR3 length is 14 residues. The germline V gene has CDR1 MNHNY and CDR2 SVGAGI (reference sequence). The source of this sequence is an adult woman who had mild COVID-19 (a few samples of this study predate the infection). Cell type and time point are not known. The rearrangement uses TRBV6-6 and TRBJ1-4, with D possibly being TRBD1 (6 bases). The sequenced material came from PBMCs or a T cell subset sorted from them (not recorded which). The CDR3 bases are TGTGCCAGCAGTAACGGACAGAGAAATGAAAAACTGTTTTTT. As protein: CASSNGQRNEKLFF.